The clone carrying this T cell receptor (beta chain) was observed a handful of times. Its antigen is undetermined. Unique molecular identifiers featured in how the TCRbeta library was prepared. TCRdb reprocessed the PCR reads via MiXCR and lists one record per CDR3 protein. The sample shows 70,000 or so distinct CDR3 sequences, roughly 10% of them seen only once. The data were taken from a study of T-cell reconstitution after alpha-beta-depleted transplantation in children. Study-wide points: Some patients' high day-60 TCRbeta diversity was attributed to recipient cells surviving conditioning. One year post-transplant, T-cell counts and diversity were largely derived from T cells produced anew.

The CDR3 has 14 amino acids. Germline lookup yields CDR1 SGHVS and CDR2 FQNEAQ. The ends were cut back, 8 bases at V and 5 bases at J, with 18 bases in the middle. V gene TRBV7-8 combines with J gene TRBJ2-5; tentative D call: TRBD1 (6 bases). The receptor was isolated from a boy younger than 18 with acute myeloid leukemia, due to receive a stem cell transplant. The specimen was PBMCs, collected before TCRalphabeta/CD19-depleted stem cell transplant. CDR3 coding DNA: TGTGCCAGCTTCCGGCACAGGGTCGAGGAGACCCAGTACTTC. Protein sequence: CASFRHRVEETQYF.